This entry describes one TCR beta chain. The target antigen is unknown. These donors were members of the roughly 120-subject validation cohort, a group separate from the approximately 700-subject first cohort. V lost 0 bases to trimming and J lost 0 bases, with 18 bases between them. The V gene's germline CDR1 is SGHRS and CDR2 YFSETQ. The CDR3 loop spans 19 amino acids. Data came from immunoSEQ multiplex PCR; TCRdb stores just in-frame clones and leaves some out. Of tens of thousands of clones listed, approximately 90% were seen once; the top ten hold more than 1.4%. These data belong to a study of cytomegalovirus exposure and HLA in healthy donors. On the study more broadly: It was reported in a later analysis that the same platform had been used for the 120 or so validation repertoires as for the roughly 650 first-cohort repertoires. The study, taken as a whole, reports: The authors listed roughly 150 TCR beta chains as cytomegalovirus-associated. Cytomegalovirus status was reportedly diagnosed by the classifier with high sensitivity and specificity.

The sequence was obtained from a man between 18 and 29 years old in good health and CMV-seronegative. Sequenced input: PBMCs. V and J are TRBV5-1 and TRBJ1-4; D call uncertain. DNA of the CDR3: TGCGCCAGCAGCTTGGCCCAAGAGGGCGGGTTTGCAACTAATGAAAAACTGTTTTTT. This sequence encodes CASSLAQEGGFATNEKLFF.